Below, one TCR beta chain is given with its context. What it binds is not known. Some clones are missing from TCRdb's copy, which holds only in-frame ones; the method was immunoSEQ multiplex PCR. The sample has approximately 97,000 clones; around 82% are singletons. These data come from a study of Ad26.COV2.S vaccination and SARS-CoV-2 variants. Whole-study results and caveats: Relative to placebo recipients, vaccine recipients exhibited elevated spike-specific TCR breadth. Vaccine recipients and placebo recipients showed similar non-spike TCR breadth.

The ends were cut back, 4 bases at V and 0 bases at J, with 10 bases in the middle. CDR3 length equals 15 residues. The germline V gene has CDR1 KGHSH and CDR2 LQKENI. The source was peripheral blood, collected after recovery from COVID-19. The V and J genes are TRBV18 and TRBJ1-5, with D perhaps matching TRBD1 (5 bases). The origin of this receptor is a human donor who had recovered from COVID-19. CDR3 DNA: TGTGCCAGCTCACTCGACAGATCTAGCAATCAGCCCCAGCATTTT. Residues: CASSLDRSSNQPQHF.